The sequence of this T cell receptor beta chain was determined in a study of quantifying T cell responses using KT2 cells. Background on the study: Reverse transcription used primers in the TCR alpha and beta constant regions.

The cDNA 3' end received a ligated oligonucleotide with a UMI. An equimolar mix of RC1.1 and RC1.2 primed the beta chain across TRBC1 and TRBC2. TCRdb itself ran the UMI-ligation and nested PCR reads through MiXCR, one entry per CDR3 protein. The sample holds over 25,000 distinct CDR3 sequences, around 10% seen once. This CDR3 contains 15 residues. In germline, CDR1 is DFQATT, CDR2 SNEGSKA (reference sequence). V shed 2 bases, J shed 3 bases, and the junction held 4 bases outside the gene matches. This TCR was sampled from a human donor. The rearrangement joins TRBV20-1 to TRBJ2-3; 11 nucleotides match TRBD1. The sample was PBMCs spiked with cells of the T cell clone KT2. CDR3 sequence: CSARLGQGVTDTQYF. The CDR3 nucleotides read TGCAGTGCTAGATTGGGACAGGGGGTAACAGATACGCAGTATTTT.